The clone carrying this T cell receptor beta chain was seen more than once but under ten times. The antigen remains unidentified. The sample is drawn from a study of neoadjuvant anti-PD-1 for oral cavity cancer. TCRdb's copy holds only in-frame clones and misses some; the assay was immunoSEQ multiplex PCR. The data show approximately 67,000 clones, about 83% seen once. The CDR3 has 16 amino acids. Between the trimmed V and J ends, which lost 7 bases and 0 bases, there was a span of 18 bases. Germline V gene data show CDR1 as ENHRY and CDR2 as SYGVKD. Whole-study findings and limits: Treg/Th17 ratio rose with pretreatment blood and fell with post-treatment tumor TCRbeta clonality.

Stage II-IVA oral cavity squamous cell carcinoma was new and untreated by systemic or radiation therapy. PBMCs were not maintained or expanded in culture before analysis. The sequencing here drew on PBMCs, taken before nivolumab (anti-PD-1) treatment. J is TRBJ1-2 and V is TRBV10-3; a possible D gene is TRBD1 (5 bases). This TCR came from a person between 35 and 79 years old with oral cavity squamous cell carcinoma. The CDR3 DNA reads TGTGCCATCACGCACCAGGGAAAGGGGTCTAACTATGGCTACACCTTC. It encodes CAITHQGKGSNYGYTF.